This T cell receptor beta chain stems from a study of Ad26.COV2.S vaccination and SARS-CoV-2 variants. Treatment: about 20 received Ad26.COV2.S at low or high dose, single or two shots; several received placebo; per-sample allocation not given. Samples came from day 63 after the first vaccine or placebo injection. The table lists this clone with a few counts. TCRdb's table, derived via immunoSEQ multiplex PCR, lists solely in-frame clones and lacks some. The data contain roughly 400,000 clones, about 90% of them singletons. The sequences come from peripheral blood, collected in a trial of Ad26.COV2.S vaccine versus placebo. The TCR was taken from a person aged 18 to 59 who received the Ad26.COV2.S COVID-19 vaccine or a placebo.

CDR3 residues: CASSINGASNQPQHF. The CDR3 coding sequence is TGTGCCAGTAGTATAAATGGGGCGAGCAATCAGCCCCAGCATTTT. The rearrangement links TRBV19 to TRBJ1-5; D is possibly TRBD1 (5 bases). In germline, CDR1 is LNHDA, CDR2 SQIVND (reference sequence). V was pared by 2 bases and J by 1 base, with 9 bases between. This CDR3 is built from 15 residues.